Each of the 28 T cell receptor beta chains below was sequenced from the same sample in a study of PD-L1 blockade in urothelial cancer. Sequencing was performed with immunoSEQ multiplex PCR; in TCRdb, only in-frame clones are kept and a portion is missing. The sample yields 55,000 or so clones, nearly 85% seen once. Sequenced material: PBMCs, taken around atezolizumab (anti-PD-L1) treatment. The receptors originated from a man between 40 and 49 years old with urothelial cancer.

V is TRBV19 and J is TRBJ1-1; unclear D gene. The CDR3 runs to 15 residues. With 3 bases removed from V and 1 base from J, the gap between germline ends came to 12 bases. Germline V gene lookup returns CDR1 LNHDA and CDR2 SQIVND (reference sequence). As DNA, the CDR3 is TGTGCCAGTAGTATTCGGTATAATGGGAACACTGAAGCTTTCTTT. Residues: CASSIRYNGNTEAFF.

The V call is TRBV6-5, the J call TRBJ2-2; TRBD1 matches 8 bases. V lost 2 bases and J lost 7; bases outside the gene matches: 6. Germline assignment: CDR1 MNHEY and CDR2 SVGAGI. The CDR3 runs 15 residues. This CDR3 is CASSYRTGGFGELFF. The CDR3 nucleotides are TGTGCCAGCAGTTACCGTACAGGGGGTTTCGGGGAGCTGTTTTTT.

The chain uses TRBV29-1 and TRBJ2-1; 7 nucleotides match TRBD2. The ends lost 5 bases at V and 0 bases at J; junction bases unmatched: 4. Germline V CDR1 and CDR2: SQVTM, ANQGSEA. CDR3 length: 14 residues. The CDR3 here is CSVSRGNSYNEQFF. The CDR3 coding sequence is TGCAGCGTTTCGCGGGGGAACTCCTACAATGAGCAGTTCTTC.

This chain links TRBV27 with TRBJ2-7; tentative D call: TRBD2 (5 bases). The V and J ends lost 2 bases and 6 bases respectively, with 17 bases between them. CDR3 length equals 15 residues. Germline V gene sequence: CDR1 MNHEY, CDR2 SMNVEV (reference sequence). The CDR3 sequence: CASSLVYETRGEQYF. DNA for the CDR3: TGTGCCAGCAGTTTAGTTTACGAGACACGGGGCGAGCAGTACTTC.

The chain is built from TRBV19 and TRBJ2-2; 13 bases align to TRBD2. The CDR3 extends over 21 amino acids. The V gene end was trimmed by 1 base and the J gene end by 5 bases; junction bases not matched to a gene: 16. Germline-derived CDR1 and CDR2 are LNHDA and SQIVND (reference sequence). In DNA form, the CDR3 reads TGTGCCAGTAGTATAGTCTTATTGGGATTAGGACTAGCGGGAGAAACCGGGGAGCTGTTTTTT. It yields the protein CASSIVLLGLGLAGETGELFF.

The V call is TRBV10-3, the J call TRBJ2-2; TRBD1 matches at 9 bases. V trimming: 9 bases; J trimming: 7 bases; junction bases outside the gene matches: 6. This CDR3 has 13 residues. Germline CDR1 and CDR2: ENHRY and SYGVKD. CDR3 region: CAIRQGGDGELFF. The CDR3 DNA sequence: TGTGCCATTAGACAGGGGGGCGACGGGGAGCTGTTTTTT.

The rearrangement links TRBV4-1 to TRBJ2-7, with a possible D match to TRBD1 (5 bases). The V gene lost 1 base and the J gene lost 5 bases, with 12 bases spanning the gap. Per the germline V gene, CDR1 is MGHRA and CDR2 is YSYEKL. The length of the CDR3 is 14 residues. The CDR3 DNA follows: TGCGCCAGCAGCCAAGCACAGGATGGGCACGAGCAGTACTTC. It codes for CASSQAQDGHEQYF.

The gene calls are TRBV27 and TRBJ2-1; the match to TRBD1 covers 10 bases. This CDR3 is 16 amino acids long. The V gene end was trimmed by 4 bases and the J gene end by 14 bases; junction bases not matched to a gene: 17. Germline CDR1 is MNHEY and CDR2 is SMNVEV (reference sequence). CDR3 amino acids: CASSSGSAFTGTGEFF. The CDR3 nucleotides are TGTGCCAGCAGTTCGGGTTCGGCTTTTACCGGGACAGGGGAGTTCTTC.

This chain's CDR3 is CASSLRTSQDEQFF. The CDR3 DNA follows: TGTGCCAGCAGCCTAAGGACTAGCCAGGATGAGCAGTTCTTC. The chain is built from TRBV9 and TRBJ2-1; 8 nucleotides match TRBD2. The CDR3 totals 14 residues. Germline assignment: CDR1 SGDLS and CDR2 YYNGEE. Germline trimming cut 4 bases from V and 8 bases from J; bases unmatched to any gene: 8.

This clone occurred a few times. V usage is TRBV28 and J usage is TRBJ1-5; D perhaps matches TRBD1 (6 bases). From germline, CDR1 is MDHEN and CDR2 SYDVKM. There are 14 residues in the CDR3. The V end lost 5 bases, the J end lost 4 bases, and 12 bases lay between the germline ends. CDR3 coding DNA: TGTGCCAGCAGTGAGGGGGTCCGAAATCAGCCCCAGCATTTT. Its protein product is CASSEGVRNQPQHF. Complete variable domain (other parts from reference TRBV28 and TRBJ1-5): DVKVTQSSRYLVKRTGEKVFLECVQDMDHENMFWYRQDPGLGLRLIYFSYDVKMKEKGDIPEGYSVSREKKERFSLILESASTNQTSMYLCASSEGVRNQPQHFGDGTRLSIL.

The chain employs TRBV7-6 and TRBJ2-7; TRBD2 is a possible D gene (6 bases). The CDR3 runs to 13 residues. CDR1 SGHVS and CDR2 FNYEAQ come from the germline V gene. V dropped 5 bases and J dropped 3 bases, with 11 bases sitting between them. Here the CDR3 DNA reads TGTGCCAGCAGCGTGGGGACTGTCTACGAGCAGTACTTC. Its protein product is CASSVGTVYEQYF.

CDR3 coding DNA: TGTGCCAGCTCACCAGACAGGGGAAGAAGGGAGGATGGCTACACCTTC. Its protein is CASSPDRGRREDGYTF. The gene calls are TRBV18 and TRBJ1-2; 8 nucleotides align to TRBD1. With 2 bases clipped from V and 6 bases from J, the junction kept 11 bases outside the gene matches. This CDR3 region has 16 residues. Germline-derived CDR1 and CDR2 are KGHSH and LQKENI.

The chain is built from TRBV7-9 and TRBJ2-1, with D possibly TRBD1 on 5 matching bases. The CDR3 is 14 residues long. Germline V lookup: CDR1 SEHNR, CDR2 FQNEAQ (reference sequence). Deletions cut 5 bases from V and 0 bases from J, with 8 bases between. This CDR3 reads CASSPRDSYNEQFF. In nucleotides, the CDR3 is TGTGCCAGCAGCCCCAGGGACTCCTACAATGAGCAGTTCTTC. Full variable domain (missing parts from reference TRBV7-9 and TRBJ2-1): DTGVSQNPRHKITKRGQNVTFRCDPISEHNRLYWYRQTLGQGPEFLTYFQNEAQLEKSRLLSDRFSAERPKGSFSTLEIQRTEQGDSAMYLCASSPRDSYNEQFFGPGTRLTVL.

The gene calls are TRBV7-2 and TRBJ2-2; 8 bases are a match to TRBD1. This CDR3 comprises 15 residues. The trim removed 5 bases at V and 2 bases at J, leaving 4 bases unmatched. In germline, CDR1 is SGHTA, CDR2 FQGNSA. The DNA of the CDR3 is TGTGCCAGCAGCCCGGACAGGGTCAACACCGGGGAGCTGTTTTTT. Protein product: CASSPDRVNTGELFF.

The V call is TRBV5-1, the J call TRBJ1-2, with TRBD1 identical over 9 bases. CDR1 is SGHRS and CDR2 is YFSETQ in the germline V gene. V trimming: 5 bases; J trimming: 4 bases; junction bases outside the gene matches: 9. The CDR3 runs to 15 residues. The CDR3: CASSLEGTGPYGYTF. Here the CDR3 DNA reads TGCGCCAGCAGTCTGGAGGGGACAGGGCCCTATGGCTACACCTTC.

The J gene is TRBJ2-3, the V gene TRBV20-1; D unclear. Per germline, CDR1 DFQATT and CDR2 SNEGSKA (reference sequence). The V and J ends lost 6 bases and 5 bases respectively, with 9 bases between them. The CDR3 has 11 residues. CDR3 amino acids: CSAKVEDTQYF. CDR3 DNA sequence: TGCAGTGCGAAAGTAGAAGATACGCAGTATTTT.

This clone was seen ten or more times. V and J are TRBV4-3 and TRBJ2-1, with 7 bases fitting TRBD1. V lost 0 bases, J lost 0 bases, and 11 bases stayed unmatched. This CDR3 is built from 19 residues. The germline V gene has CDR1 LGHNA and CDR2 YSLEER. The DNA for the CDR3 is TGCGCCAGCAGCCAAGATCGGGCCTCGGGACAGAGCTCCTACAATGAGCAGTTCTTC. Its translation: CASSQDRASGQSSYNEQFF.

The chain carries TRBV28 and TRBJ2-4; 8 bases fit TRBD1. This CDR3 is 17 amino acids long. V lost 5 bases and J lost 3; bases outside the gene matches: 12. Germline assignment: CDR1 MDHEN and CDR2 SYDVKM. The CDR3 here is CASSLWTGKTVKNIQYF. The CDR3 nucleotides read TGTGCCAGCAGTCTCTGGACAGGGAAGACGGTCAAAAACATTCAGTACTTC. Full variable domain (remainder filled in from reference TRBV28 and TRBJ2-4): DVKVTQSSRYLVKRTGEKVFLECVQDMDHENMFWYRQDPGLGLRLIYFSYDVKMKEKGDIPEGYSVSREKKERFSLILESASTNQTSMYLCASSLWTGKTVKNIQYFGAGTRLSVL.

CDR3 bases: TGTGCCAGCAGTCCATCCAGGCTTTCTGGAAACACCATATATTTT. Translated, it gives CASSPSRLSGNTIYF. The J gene is TRBJ1-3, the V gene TRBV27; no firm D call. The CDR3 contains 15 residues. Germline loops: CDR1 MNHEY, CDR2 SMNVEV (reference sequence). Between the trimmed V and J ends, which lost 5 bases and 1 base, there was a span of 12 bases.

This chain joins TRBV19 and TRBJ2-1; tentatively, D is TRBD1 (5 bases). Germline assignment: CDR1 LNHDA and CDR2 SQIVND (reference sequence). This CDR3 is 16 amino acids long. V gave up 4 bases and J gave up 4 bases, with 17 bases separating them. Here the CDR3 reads CASSSRQSLNYNEQFF. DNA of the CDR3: TGTGCCAGTAGTAGCAGACAGAGTCTCAATTACAATGAGCAGTTCTTC.

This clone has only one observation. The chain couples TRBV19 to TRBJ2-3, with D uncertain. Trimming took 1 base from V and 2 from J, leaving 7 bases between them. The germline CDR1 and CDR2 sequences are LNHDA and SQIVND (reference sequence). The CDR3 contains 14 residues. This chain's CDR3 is CASSIVPNTDTQYF. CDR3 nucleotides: TGTGCCAGTAGTATAGTCCCAAACACAGATACGCAGTATTTT.

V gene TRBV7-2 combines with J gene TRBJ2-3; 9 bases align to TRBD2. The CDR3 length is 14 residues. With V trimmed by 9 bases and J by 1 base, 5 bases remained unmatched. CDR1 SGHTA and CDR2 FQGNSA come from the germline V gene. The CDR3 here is CASVAGVRTDTQYF. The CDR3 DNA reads TGTGCCAGTGTAGCGGGAGTGCGCACAGATACGCAGTATTTT.

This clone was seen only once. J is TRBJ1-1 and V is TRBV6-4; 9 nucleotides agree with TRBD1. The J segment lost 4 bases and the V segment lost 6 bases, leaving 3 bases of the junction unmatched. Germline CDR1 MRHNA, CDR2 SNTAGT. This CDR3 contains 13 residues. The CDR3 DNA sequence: TGTGCCAGCAGAGAGACAGGGGGCACTGAAGCTTTCTTT. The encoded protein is CASRETGGTEAFF.

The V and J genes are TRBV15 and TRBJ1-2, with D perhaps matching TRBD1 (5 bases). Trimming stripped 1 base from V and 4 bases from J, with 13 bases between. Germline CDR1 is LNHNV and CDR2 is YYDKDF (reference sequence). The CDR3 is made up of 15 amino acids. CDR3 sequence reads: CATSRAGGRGYGYTF. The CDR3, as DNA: TGTGCCACCAGCAGAGCCGGGGGACGAGGCTATGGCTACACCTTC.

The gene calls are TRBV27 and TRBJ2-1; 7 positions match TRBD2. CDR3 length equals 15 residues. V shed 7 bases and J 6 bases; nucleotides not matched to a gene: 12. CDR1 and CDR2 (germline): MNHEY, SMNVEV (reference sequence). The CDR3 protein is CASILRAGVSNEQFF. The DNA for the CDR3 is TGTGCCAGCATCCTCCGGGCGGGAGTAAGCAATGAGCAGTTCTTC.

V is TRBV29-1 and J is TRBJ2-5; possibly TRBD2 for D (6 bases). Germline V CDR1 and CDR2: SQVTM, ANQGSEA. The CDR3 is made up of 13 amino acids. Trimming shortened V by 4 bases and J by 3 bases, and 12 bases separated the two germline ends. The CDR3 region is CSVGGGGEETQYF. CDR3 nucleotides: TGCAGCGTTGGCGGAGGAGGGGAAGAGACCCAGTACTTC.

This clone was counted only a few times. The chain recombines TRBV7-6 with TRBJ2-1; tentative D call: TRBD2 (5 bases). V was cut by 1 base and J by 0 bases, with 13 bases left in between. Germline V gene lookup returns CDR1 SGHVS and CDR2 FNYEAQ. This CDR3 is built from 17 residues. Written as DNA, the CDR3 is TGTGCCAGCAGCTTAGGTTATAGCGCCAGCTCCTACAATGAGCAGTTCTTC. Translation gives CASSLGYSASSYNEQFF. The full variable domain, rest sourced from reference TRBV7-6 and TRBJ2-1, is GAGVSQSPRYKVTKRGQDVALRCDPISGHVSLYWYRQALGQGPEFLTYFNYEAQQDKSGLPNDRFSAERPEGSISTLTIQRTEQRDSAMYRCASSLGYSASSYNEQFFGPGTRLTVL.

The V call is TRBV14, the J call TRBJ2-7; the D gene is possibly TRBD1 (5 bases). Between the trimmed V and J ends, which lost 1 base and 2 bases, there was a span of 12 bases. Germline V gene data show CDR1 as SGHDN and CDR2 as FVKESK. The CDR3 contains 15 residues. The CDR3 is CASSQVWQGTYEQYF. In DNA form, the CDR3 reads TGTGCCAGCAGCCAAGTTTGGCAGGGAACCTACGAGCAGTACTTC.